This TCR beta chain stems from a study of T cell changes during pregnancy in multiple sclerosis. Assay: immunoSEQ multiplex PCR; the TCRdb copy retains only in-frame clones and omits some. Here the sample spans tens of thousands of clones, more than 90% being singletons. This CDR3 contains 14 residues. Looked up from germline, CDR1 is SQVTM and CDR2 is ANQGSEA. V gave up 5 bases and J gave up 0 bases; unmatched junction bases: 7. The gene calls are TRBV29-1 and TRBJ2-7, with TRBD2 matching over 7 bases. The sample in question was peripheral blood, obtained in the third trimester of pregnancy. The TCR originated in a female donor in good health, enrolled as a control in a pregnancy study. The DNA for the CDR3 is TGCAGCGTTTCGGGGGGAACAGTCTCCTACGAGCAGTACTTC. Its translation: CSVSGGTVSYEQYF.